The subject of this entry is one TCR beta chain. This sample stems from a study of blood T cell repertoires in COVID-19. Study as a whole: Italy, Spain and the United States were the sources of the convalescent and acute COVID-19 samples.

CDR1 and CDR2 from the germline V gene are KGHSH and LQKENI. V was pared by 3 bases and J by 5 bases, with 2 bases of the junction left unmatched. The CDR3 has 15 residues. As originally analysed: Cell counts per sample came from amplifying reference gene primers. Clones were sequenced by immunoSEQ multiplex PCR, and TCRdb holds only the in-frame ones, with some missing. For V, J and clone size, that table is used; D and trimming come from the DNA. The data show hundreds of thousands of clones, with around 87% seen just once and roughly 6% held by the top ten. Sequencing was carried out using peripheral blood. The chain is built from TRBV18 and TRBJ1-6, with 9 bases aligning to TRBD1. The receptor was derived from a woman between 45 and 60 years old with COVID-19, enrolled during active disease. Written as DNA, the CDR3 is TGTGCCAGCTCACCCGGGACAGGGAATAATTCACCCCTCCACTTT. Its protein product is CASSPGTGNNSPLHF.